The 12 T cell receptor beta chains below were found in one sample sequenced in a study of blood T cell repertoires in COVID-19. The repertoire was sequenced with immunoSEQ multiplex PCR; TCRdb's copy has only in-frame clones and lacks some. The repertoire has about 250,000 clones, approximately 86% of them found once; the top ten carry 1.5% to 2%. Sequenced material: peripheral blood. Source of these receptors: an older woman who had recovered from COVID-19.

The V call is TRBV2, the J call TRBJ2-4; tentative D call: TRBD1 (6 bases). This CDR3 has 15 residues. Per the germline V gene, CDR1 is SNHLY and CDR2 is FYNNEI. V dropped 7 bases and J dropped 7 bases, with 20 bases sitting between them. The CDR3: CASMFSGAYRNIQYF. The DNA of the CDR3 is TGTGCCAGCATGTTCTCAGGGGCCTACCGGAACATTCAGTACTTC.

As concerns this clone: Mismatch with germline at one junction end may stem from a read error. The J gene is TRBJ1-6, the V gene TRBV2, with D perhaps TRBD1 (6 bases). The CDR3 is 15 amino acids. Looked up from germline, CDR1 is SNHLY and CDR2 is FYNNEI. The CDR3 reads CASSESAQGNSPFHF. In nucleotides, the CDR3 is TGTGCCAGCAGTGAAAGTGCCCAGGGGAATTCACCCTTCCACTTT.

This chain joins TRBV3-1 (or the pseudogene TRBV3-2) and TRBJ2-1; D ambiguous. Trimming took 5 bases from V and 7 from J, leaving 12 bases between them. CDR1 is LGHDT, CDR2 YNNKEL, per germline (reference sequence). This CDR3 comprises 13 residues. The CDR3 is CASSASRGNEQFF. The CDR3 bases are TGTGCCAGCAGCGCCTCACGAGGAAATGAGCAGTTCTTC.

V gene TRBV2 combines with J gene TRBJ2-7; 7 bases are shared with TRBD2. The CDR3 is 14 amino acids. V trimming: 7 bases; J trimming: 2 bases; junction bases outside the gene matches: 8. Germline CDR1 is SNHLY and CDR2 is FYNNEI. The CDR3 spells CASTRGEGAYEQYF. The CDR3 region has the DNA TGTGCCAGCACCCGGGGGGAGGGAGCCTACGAGCAGTACTTC.

This sequence joins TRBV5-1 and TRBJ2-5; 8 bases match TRBD1. This CDR3 is 16 amino acids long. J gave up 5 bases and V 0 bases, and 9 bases lay outside the gene matches. The germline CDR1 and CDR2 sequences are SGHRS and YFSETQ. CDR3 coding DNA: TGCGCCAGCAGCTTGGGCGACAGGGGAGGTTGGGAGACCCAGTACTTC. Translated, it gives CASSLGDRGGWETQYF.

The chain joins TRBV18 to TRBJ1-1; TRBD1 might be the D (5 bases). Germline-derived CDR1 and CDR2 are KGHSH and LQKENI. This CDR3 region has 14 residues. V was trimmed by 1 base and J by 4 bases, leaving 10 bases between them. For the CDR3, the DNA is TGTGCCAGCTCACCACGGGAGGGGCTCACTGAAGCTTTCTTT. It translates to CASSPREGLTEAFF.

V and J are TRBV3-1 (or the pseudogene TRBV3-2) and TRBJ1-3; D perhaps matches TRBD1 (5 bases). Germline V gene lookup returns CDR1 LGHDT and CDR2 YNNKEL (reference sequence). Trimming removed 1 base at V and 4 bases at J, with 11 bases between. CDR3 length: 15 amino acids. DNA of the CDR3: TGTGCCAGCAGCCAAGTGGGGTGGGGCGGAAACACCATATATTTT. Translating gives CASSQVGWGGNTIYF.

The chain links TRBV7-2 to TRBJ1-1; D remains unclear. The V gene's germline CDR1 is SGHTA and CDR2 FQGNSA. Between the trimmed V and J ends, which lost 1 base and 5 bases, there was a span of 14 bases. This CDR3 has 15 residues. The CDR3 loop is CASSLVSGMGTEAFF. DNA for the CDR3: TGTGCCAGCAGCTTAGTGTCGGGGATGGGTACTGAAGCTTTCTTT.

This clone was seen only a few times. J is TRBJ1-1 and V is TRBV6-6; D uncertain. This CDR3 comprises 15 residues. Trimming stripped 6 bases from V and 6 bases from J, with 20 bases between. Germline loops: CDR1 MNHNY, CDR2 SVGAGI (reference sequence). The CDR3 reads CASSPPRVQTAEAFF. The CDR3 DNA reads as TGTGCCAGCAGCCCCCCGCGGGTACAGACCGCTGAAGCTTTCTTT.

The chain carries TRBV7-2 and TRBJ2-5; the match to TRBD2 covers 12 bases. This CDR3 region has 16 residues. CDR1 and CDR2 (germline): SGHTA, FQGNSA. V lost 3 bases, J lost 4 bases, and 6 bases stayed unmatched. The DNA of the CDR3 is TGTGCCAGCAGCTTGGGGACTAGCGGGTTAAGAGAGACCCAGTACTTC. Encoded protein: CASSLGTSGLRETQYF.

The chain carries TRBV6-6 and TRBJ1-4, with a possible D match to TRBD1 (5 bases). Germline lookup yields CDR1 MNHNY and CDR2 SVGAGI (reference sequence). This CDR3 is built from 15 residues. V dropped 0 bases and J dropped 4 bases, with 9 bases sitting between them. Here the CDR3 reads CASSYSRGLNEKLFF. The CDR3 region has the DNA TGTGCCAGCAGTTACTCCCGGGGACTTAATGAAAAACTGTTTTTT.

The rearrangement uses TRBV15 and TRBJ2-4, with 8 bases identical to TRBD2. V shed 3 bases and J 12 bases; nucleotides not matched to a gene: 10. CDR3 length equals 14 residues. Germline assignment: CDR1 LNHNV and CDR2 YYDKDF (reference sequence). The CDR3: CATSRELAGLGQYF. The CDR3 nucleotides read TGTGCCACCAGCAGGGAATTAGCGGGGTTGGGTCAGTACTTC.